The T cell receptor beta chain described here comes from a study of cytomegalovirus exposure and HLA in healthy donors. Background on the study: Around 77 million unique TCRs from HLA-typed donors made up an early data release. Study results and limitations: Reports indicated that the classifier achieved high specificity and sensitivity in diagnosing cytomegalovirus status. TRBV6-2, TRBV6-3 and some other V segments were unresolvable in 87-base-pair reads. Judged likely to be a sequencing artifact was a cluster of highly shared sequence variants.

V lost 3 bases and J lost 6; bases outside the gene matches: 4. The CDR3 runs to 15 residues. Germline CDR1 and CDR2: MNHEY and SMNVEV (reference sequence). The PCR made use of 60 Vbeta and 13 Jbeta primers. The repertoire was sequenced with immunoSEQ multiplex PCR; TCRdb's copy has only in-frame clones and lacks some. The sample gives some 130,000 clones, more than 65% of which show up once; 4.2% is in the top ten. The sample holds a few counts of this clone. The antigen remains unidentified. Material for sequencing was PBMCs. This sequence originates from a male donor in good health and CMV-seropositive. The rearrangement joins TRBV27 to TRBJ1-6; 8 bases align to TRBD1. The CDR3 protein is CASSFDGQGNSPLHF. The DNA for the CDR3 is TGTGCCAGCAGTTTCGATGGACAGGGTAATTCACCCCTCCACTTT.